Below, one TCR beta chain is given with its context. The record originates from a study of blood T cell repertoires in COVID-19. Study as a whole: T cells, B-cell-depleted T cells, or PBMCs provided the cDNA or gDNA that served as material.

The CDR3 covers 16 residues. The V gene end was trimmed by 0 bases and the J gene end by 8 bases; junction bases not matched to a gene: 6. Germline V CDR1 and CDR2: LGHDT, YNNKEL (reference sequence). Clones were sequenced by immunoSEQ multiplex PCR, and TCRdb holds only the in-frame ones, with some missing. The sample consists of some 130,000 clones, approximately 84% of them appearing once. The chain links TRBV3-1 (or the pseudogene TRBV3-2) to TRBJ2-1, with TRBD2 matching 11 bases. This receptor was taken from a woman aged 80 or over with acute or convalescent COVID-19. The sequenced sample was peripheral blood. DNA of the CDR3: TGTGCCAGCAGCCAAGAATCACTAGCGGGAGTGCATGAGCAGTTCTTC. It yields the protein CASSQESLAGVHEQFF.